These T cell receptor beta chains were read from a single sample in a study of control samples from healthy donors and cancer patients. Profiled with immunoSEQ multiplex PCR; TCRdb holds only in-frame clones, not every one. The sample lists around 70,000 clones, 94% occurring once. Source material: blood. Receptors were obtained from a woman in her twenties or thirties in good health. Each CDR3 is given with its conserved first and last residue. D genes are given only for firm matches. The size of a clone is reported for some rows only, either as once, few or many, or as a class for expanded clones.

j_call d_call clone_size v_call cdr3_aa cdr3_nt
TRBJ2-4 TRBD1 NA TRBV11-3 CASSYQGQGENIQYF TGTGCCAGCAGCTACCAGGGACAGGGGGAAAACATTCAGTACTTC
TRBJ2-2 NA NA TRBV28 CASLKPLAPGELFF TGTGCCAGCCTAAAGCCTCTAGCTCCCGGGGAGCTGTTTTTT
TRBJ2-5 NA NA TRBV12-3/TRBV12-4 CASSFGFRETQYF TGTGCCAGCAGTTTTGGTTTTAGGGAGACCCAGTACTTC
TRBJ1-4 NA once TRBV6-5 CATQPFDRREEKLFF TGTGCCACCCAGCCCTTTGACAGGCGAGAGGAAAAACTGTTTTTT
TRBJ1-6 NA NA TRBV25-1 CASSDTAPSPLHF TGTGCCAGCAGTGACACAGCCCCCTCACCCCTCCACTTT
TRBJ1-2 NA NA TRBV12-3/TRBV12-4 CASRGTANYGYTF TGTGCCAGCAGAGGGACCGCAAACTATGGCTACACCTTC
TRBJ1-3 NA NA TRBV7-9 CASSRNGDSGNTIYF TGTGCCAGCAGTCGAAACGGGGACTCTGGAAACACCATATATTTT
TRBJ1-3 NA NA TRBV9 CASSVAPGNTIYF TGTGCCAGCAGCGTAGCTCCGGGAAACACCATATATTTT
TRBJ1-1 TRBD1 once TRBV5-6 CASSNRDRTFNTEAFF TGTGCCAGCAGCAACCGGGACAGAACATTCAACACAGAAGCTTTCTTT
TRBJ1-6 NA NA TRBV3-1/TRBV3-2 CASSQELSGGPYNSPLHF TGTGCCAGCAGCCAAGAACTCTCGGGCGGCCCCTATAATTCACCCCTCCACTTT
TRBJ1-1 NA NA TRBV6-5 CASSFEGGTEAFF TGTGCCAGCAGTTTTGAAGGGGGCACTGAAGCTTTCTTT
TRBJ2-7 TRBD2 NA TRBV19 CASSATTSGYEQYF TGTGCCAGTAGTGCCACCACTAGCGGTTACGAGCAGTACTTC